This paragraph reports one T cell receptor beta chain. This sample stems from a study of blood T cell repertoires in COVID-19. Study details: There were acute and convalescent COVID-19 samples, and they came from the United States, Italy and Spain. T cells, B-cell-depleted T cells, or PBMCs provided the cDNA or gDNA that served as material.

This CDR3 is built from 14 residues. Trimming removed 6 bases from V and 10 bases from J; junction bases left unmatched: 7. CDR1 and CDR2 from the germline V gene are LNHDA and SQIVND (reference sequence). In the study's own analysis: Amplifying reference gene primers gave estimates of nucleated cell counts. Some clones are missing from TCRdb's copy, which holds only in-frame ones; the method was immunoSEQ multiplex PCR. The V and J calls and clone size were taken over from that table, and D and trimming were inferred from the DNA. The data contain about 250,000 clones, around 86% of them singletons.

The chain uses TRBV19 and TRBJ1-6; TRBD1 agrees at 9 bases. The specimen was peripheral blood. This TCR derives from a woman in her sixties who had recovered from COVID-19. DNA of the CDR3: TGTGCCAGTAGCTGGACAGGGGAAAGCTCACCCCTCCACTTT. Protein: CASSWTGESSPLHF.